This T cell receptor beta chain was sequenced during a study of beta chain features in type 1 diabetes. Since all of the isolated RNA was reverse transcribed, expressed TCRB transcripts were what got sequenced. Data came from immunoSEQ multiplex PCR; TCRdb stores just in-frame clones and leaves some out. The sample holds around 400,000 clones, roughly 15% seen once. This clone showed up just a few times. The germline V and J ends were trimmed by 0 bases and 7 bases, with 12 bases remaining between them. The CDR3 is 14 amino acids. Per germline, CDR1 LNHNV and CDR2 YYDKDF (reference sequence). The sample was naive CD4+ T cells from blood. This TCR was sampled from a woman aged 18-35 years in good health. V and J are TRBV15 and TRBJ1-2; maybe TRBD1 (5 bases). DNA of the CDR3: TGTGCCACCAGCAGAGATCTCAGCAGGGCTGGCTACACCTTC. This sequence encodes CATSRDLSRAGYTF.